This is a list of T cell receptor beta chains from one sample in a study of T cell responses to AZD1222 COVID-19 vaccine. The data were produced by immunoSEQ multiplex PCR, yet TCRdb's version contains in-frame clones alone and is incomplete. The data contain 150,000 to 160,000 clones, under 95% of them singletons. The source material was peripheral blood, sampled on day 0 of AZD1222 vaccination. The receptors here all came from an adult in good health. Both conserved end residues are part of each CDR3. Each record gives: J gene, V gene, clone size, D gene, CDR3 protein, CDR3 DNA. The D gene is left open where the match is weak. A clone size is listed for some rows: how often the clone was seen (once, few, many), or a class if it is expanded.

J gene: TRBJ2-7
V gene: TRBV23-1
clone size: -
D gene: -
CDR3 protein: CPQLSGGILSYEQYF
CDR3 DNA: TGCCCTCAGCTGAGTGGGGGGATTCTATCCTACGAGCAGTACTTC

J gene: TRBJ2-3
V gene: TRBV25-1
clone size: few
D gene: -
CDR3 protein: CASSKRGGHTDTQYF
CDR3 DNA: TGTGCCAGCAGCAAAAGGGGAGGCCACACAGATACGCAGTATTTT

J gene: TRBJ2-1
V gene: TRBV11-2
clone size: -
D gene: TRBD1
CDR3 protein: CASSHRGIEQFF
CDR3 DNA: TGTGCCAGCAGTCACAGGGGGATTGAGCAGTTCTTC

J gene: TRBJ2-1
V gene: TRBV11-3
clone size: -
D gene: TRBD2
CDR3 protein: CASSYSGTINEQFF
CDR3 DNA: TGTGCCAGCAGCTACTCCGGGACTATCAATGAGCAGTTCTTC

J gene: TRBJ2-7
V gene: TRBV7-2
clone size: -
D gene: -
CDR3 protein: CASSLLGQGIYEQYF
CDR3 DNA: TGTGCCAGCAGTTTACTGGGGCAGGGTATTTACGAGCAGTACTTC

J gene: TRBJ2-1
V gene: TRBV5-4
clone size: -
D gene: -
CDR3 protein: CASSLVSVKGEFF
CDR3 DNA: TGTGCCAGCAGCTTGGTTAGCGTCAAAGGGGAGTTCTTC

J gene: TRBJ2-1
V gene: TRBV13
clone size: -
D gene: -
CDR3 protein: CASSLPTGPYNEQFF
CDR3 DNA: TGTGCCAGCAGCTTACCGACAGGCCCCTACAATGAGCAGTTCTTC

J gene: TRBJ1-1
V gene: TRBV11-1
clone size: -
D gene: -
CDR3 protein: CASSGRPNTEAFF
CDR3 DNA: TGTGCCAGCTCCGGTCGGCCGAACACTGAAGCTTTCTTT

J gene: TRBJ2-5
V gene: TRBV5-3
clone size: -
D gene: TRBD2
CDR3 protein: CARSSRLAGETQYF
CDR3 DNA: TGTGCCAGAAGCTCAAGACTAGCGGGAGAGACCCAGTACTTC

J gene: TRBJ2-7
V gene: TRBV6-5
clone size: -
D gene: TRBD1
CDR3 protein: CASWDSAYEQYF
CDR3 DNA: TGTGCCAGCTGGGACAGCGCCTACGAGCAGTACTTC

J gene: TRBJ2-5
V gene: TRBV5-4
clone size: -
D gene: -
CDR3 protein: CASSSHGGGLGETQYF
CDR3 DNA: TGTGCCAGCAGCAGCCACGGGGGTGGGCTGGGGGAGACCCAGTACTTC

J gene: TRBJ1-4
V gene: TRBV9
clone size: -
D gene: -
CDR3 protein: CASSVELGANEKLFF
CDR3 DNA: TGTGCCAGCAGCGTAGAGCTGGGGGCAAATGAAAAACTGTTTTTT

J gene: TRBJ1-1
V gene: TRBV12-3/TRBV12-4
clone size: -
D gene: -
CDR3 protein: CASSPSDAEAFF
CDR3 DNA: TGTGCCAGCAGTCCCTCGGACGCTGAAGCTTTCTTT

J gene: TRBJ2-7
V gene: TRBV7-2
clone size: few
D gene: -
CDR3 protein: CASSLALGYPAYEQYF
CDR3 DNA: TGTGCCAGCAGCTTAGCGTTGGGGTACCCTGCCTACGAGCAGTACTTC

J gene: TRBJ2-6
V gene: TRBV18
clone size: -
D gene: TRBD1
CDR3 protein: CASSSGTGLSGANVLTF
CDR3 DNA: TGTGCCAGCTCCTCCGGGACAGGACTCTCTGGGGCCAACGTCCTGACTTTC

J gene: TRBJ2-5
V gene: TRBV7-2
clone size: -
D gene: -
CDR3 protein: CASSPPRREETQYF
CDR3 DNA: TGTGCCAGCAGCCCGCCTCGGCGGGAAGAGACCCAGTACTTC

J gene: TRBJ1-2
V gene: TRBV6-5
clone size: -
D gene: TRBD1
CDR3 protein: CASSQDSSGGYGYTF
CDR3 DNA: TGTGCCAGCAGTCAGGACTCATCAGGGGGCTATGGCTACACCTTC

J gene: TRBJ1-1
V gene: TRBV28
clone size: -
D gene: -
CDR3 protein: CASSTSGRLNTEAFF
CDR3 DNA: -

J gene: TRBJ2-1
V gene: TRBV11-3
clone size: -
D gene: -
CDR3 protein: CASSRDGTRSYNEQFF
CDR3 DNA: TGTGCCAGCAGCCGAGACGGGACGCGCTCCTACAATGAGCAGTTCTTC

J gene: TRBJ1-2
V gene: TRBV28
clone size: -
D gene: -
CDR3 protein: CASSSGRDGYTF
CDR3 DNA: TGTGCCAGCAGTTCGGGACGAGATGGCTACACCTTC

J gene: TRBJ1-1
V gene: TRBV11-2
clone size: -
D gene: -
CDR3 protein: CASSPPGGAFF
CDR3 DNA: TGTGCCAGCAGCCCCCCGGGGGGAGCTTTCTTT

J gene: TRBJ1-1
V gene: TRBV27
clone size: once
D gene: -
CDR3 protein: CASSFAGAMNTEAFF
CDR3 DNA: TGTGCCAGCAGTTTCGCAGGGGCCATGAACACTGAAGCTTTCTTT

J gene: TRBJ2-7
V gene: TRBV27
clone size: -
D gene: TRBD1
CDR3 protein: CASIRKGTGAYEQYF
CDR3 DNA: TGTGCCAGCATCCGAAAGGGGACAGGGGCCTACGAGCAGTACTTC

J gene: TRBJ2-6
V gene: TRBV13
clone size: -
D gene: -
CDR3 protein: CASSLGGNSGANVLTF
CDR3 DNA: TGTGCCAGCAGCTTAGGGGGTAACTCTGGGGCCAACGTCCTGACTTTC

J gene: TRBJ1-5
V gene: TRBV5-6
clone size: -
D gene: -
CDR3 protein: CASSLAVGQGNYQPQHF
CDR3 DNA: TGTGCCAGCAGCTTGGCCGTTGGGCAGGGTAACTATCAGCCCCAGCATTTT